The T cell receptor (beta chain) described here comes from a study of blood T cell repertoires in COVID-19. CDR3 size: 14 residues. After removal of 6 bases from V and 2 bases from J, the junction contained 6 bases not matched to a gene. Germline V CDR1 and CDR2: MNHEY, SMNVEV (reference sequence). Clones were sequenced by immunoSEQ multiplex PCR, and TCRdb holds only the in-frame ones, with some missing. The sample consists of 250,000 to 300,000 clones, 82% of them appearing once. This clone was recorded a few times. This receptor was taken from a woman in her late teens or twenties with acute or convalescent COVID-19. The specimen was peripheral blood. The gene calls are TRBV27 and TRBJ1-2, with TRBD1 identical over 7 bases. The CDR3 protein is CASRRGQANYGYTF. The CDR3 nucleotides read TGTGCCAGCAGAAGAGGACAGGCAAACTATGGCTACACCTTC.